This TCR beta chain was captured by sequencing in a study of technical replicates of blood from several donors. Produced via immunoSEQ multiplex PCR; TCRdb's table is partial and in-frame only. The sample contains around 80,000 clones, 75% to 90% of which appear only once. This CDR3 comprises 14 residues. CDR1 is MNHNY, CDR2 SVGAGI, per germline (reference sequence). The V end lost 2 bases, the J end lost 4 bases, and 9 bases lay between the germline ends. The specimen was T cells isolated from PBMCs. The V gene is TRBV6-6, the J gene TRBJ2-1, with D hard to call. This TCR was recovered from a human donor in good health. Written as DNA, the CDR3 is TGTGCCAGCAGTTACGTGCTACAGTACAATGAGCAGTTCTTC. It specifies CASSYVLQYNEQFF.